This TCR beta chain was captured by sequencing in a study of immune evolution from preneoplasia to lung adenocarcinoma. The method was immunoSEQ multiplex PCR; TCRdb's version includes in-frame clones alone and lacks a portion of them. The table records some 5,000 clones, around 76% of them present only once. General study results and limits: Later-stage lesions appeared to have more T cells, more diversity, less clonality.

On this clone: What it recognizes is unknown. The same CDR3 can be traced to other DNA sequences in this sample.

Germline values: CDR1 SGHAT, CDR2 FQNNGV. The V and J ends lost 3 bases and 0 bases respectively, with 9 bases between them. The CDR3 is 14 residues long. The sequenced sample was FFPE minimally invasive lung adenocarcinoma tissue. This clonotype was sampled from a person aged 70 to 80 with lung adenocarcinoma. This chain uses TRBV11-2 with TRBJ2-7; D possibly corresponds to TRBD1 (5 bases). CDR3 amino acids: CASSLTDNSYEQYF. CDR3 nucleotides: TGTGCCAGCAGCTTGACAGATAACTCCTACGAGCAGTACTTC. The variable domain in full, completed from reference TRBV11-2 and TRBJ2-7, reads EAGVAQSPRYKIIEKRQSVAFWCNPISGHATLYWYQQILGQGPKLLIQFQNNGVVDDSQLPKDRFSAERLKGVDSTLKIQPAKLEDSAVYLCASSLTDNSYEQYFGPGTRLTVT.